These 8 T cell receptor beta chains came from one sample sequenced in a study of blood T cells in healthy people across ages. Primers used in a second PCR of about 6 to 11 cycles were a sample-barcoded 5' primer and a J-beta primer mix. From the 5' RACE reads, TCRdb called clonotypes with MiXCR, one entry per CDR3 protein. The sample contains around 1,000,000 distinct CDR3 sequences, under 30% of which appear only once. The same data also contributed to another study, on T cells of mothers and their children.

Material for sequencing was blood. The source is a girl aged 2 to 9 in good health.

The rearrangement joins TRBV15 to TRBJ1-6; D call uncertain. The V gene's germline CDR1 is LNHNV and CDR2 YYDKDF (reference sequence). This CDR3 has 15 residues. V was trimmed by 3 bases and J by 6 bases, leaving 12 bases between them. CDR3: CATSRTVESNSPLHF. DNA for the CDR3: TGTGCCACCAGCAGGACGGTAGAGAGTAATTCACCCCTCCACTTT.

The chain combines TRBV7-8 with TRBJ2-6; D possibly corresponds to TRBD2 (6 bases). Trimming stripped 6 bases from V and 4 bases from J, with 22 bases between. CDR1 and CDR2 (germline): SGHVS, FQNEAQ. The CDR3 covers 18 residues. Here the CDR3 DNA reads TGTGCCAGCAGGAAACGGGAGCCCCCTTTAGAGGGGGCCAACGTCCTGACTTTC. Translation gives CASRKREPPLEGANVLTF.

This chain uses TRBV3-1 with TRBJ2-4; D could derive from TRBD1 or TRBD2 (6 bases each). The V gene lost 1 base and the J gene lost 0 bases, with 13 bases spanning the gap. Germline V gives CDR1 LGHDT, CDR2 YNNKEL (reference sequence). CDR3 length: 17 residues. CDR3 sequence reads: CASSQAGARLAKNIQYF. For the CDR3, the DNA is TGTGCCAGCAGCCAAGCGGGGGCCCGACTAGCCAAAAACATTCAGTACTTC.

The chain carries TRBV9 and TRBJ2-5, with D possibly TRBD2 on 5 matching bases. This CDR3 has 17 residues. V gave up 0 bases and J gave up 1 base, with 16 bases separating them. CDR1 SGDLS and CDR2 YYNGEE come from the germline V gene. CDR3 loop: CASSVGWRLPVQETQYF. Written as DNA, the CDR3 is TGTGCCAGCAGCGTAGGGTGGAGGCTACCGGTCCAAGAGACCCAGTACTTC.

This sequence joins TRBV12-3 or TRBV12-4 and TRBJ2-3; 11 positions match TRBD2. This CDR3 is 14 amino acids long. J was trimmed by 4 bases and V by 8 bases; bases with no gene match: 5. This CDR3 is CASPIAGGPDTQYF. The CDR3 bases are TGTGCCAGCCCTATAGCGGGGGGGCCAGATACGCAGTATTTT.

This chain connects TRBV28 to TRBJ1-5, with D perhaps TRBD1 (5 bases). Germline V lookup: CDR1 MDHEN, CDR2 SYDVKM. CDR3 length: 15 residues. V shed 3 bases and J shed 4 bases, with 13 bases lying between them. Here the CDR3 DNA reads TGTGCCAGCAGTTTCCTGGGGGAGGGAAATCAGCCCCAGCATTTT. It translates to CASSFLGEGNQPQHF.

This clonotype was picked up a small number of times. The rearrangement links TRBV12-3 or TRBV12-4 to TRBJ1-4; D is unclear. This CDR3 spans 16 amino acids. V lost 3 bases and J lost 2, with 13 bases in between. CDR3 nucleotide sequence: TGTGCCAGCAGTTTTAATGAGGGTTTGACTAATGAAAAACTGTTTTTT. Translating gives CASSFNEGLTNEKLFF.

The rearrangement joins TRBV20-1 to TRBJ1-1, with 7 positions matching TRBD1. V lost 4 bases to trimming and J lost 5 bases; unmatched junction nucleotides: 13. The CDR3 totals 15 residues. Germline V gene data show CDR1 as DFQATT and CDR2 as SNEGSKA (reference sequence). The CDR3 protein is CSANDFTGDGTEAFF. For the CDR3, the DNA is TGCAGTGCTAACGACTTTACAGGGGATGGGACTGAAGCTTTCTTT.